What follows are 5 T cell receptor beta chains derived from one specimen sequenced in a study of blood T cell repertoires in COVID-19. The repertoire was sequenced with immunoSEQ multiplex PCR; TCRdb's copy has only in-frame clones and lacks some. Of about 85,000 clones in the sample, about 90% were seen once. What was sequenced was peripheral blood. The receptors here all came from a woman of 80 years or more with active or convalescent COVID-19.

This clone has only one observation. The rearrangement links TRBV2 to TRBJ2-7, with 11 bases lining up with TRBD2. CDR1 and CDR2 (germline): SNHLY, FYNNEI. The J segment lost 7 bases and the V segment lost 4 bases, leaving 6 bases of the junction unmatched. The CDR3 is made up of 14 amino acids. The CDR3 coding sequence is TGTGCCAGCAGTGGTAGACTAGCGGGAAATGAGCAGTACTTC. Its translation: CASSGRLAGNEQYF.

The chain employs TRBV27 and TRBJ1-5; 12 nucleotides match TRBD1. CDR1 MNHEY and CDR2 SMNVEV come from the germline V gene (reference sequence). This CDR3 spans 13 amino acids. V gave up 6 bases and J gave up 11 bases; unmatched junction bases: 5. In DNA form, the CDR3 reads TGTGCCAGCAGACCGGGACAGGGGGCATCCCAGCATTTT. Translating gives CASRPGQGASQHF.

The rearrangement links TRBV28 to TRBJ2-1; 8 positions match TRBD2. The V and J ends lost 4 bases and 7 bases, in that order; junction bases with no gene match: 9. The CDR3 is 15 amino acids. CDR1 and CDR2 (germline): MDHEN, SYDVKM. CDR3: CASSSSGFRGNEQFF. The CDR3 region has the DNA TGTGCCAGCAGTTCTAGCGGGTTCCGGGGGAATGAGCAGTTCTTC.

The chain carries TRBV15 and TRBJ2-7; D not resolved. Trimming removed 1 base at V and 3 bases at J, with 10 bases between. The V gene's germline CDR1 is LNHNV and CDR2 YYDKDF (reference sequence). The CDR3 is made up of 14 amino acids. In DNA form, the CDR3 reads TGTGCCACCAGCAGAGTAATCGGAGACTACGAGCAGTACTTC. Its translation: CATSRVIGDYEQYF.

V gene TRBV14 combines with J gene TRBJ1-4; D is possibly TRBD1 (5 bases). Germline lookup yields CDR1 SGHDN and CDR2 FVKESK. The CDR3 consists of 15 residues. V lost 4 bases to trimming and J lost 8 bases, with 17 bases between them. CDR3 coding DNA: TGTGCCAGCAGCCGCTCCCGGGACGGGGGAGAAAAACTGTTTTTT. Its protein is CASSRSRDGGEKLFF.